The source of this T cell receptor (beta chain) is a study of T cells after yellow fever vaccination. The study, taken as a whole, reports: Most clones from primary vaccination were detected again post-booster (roughly 95% CD4, about 88% CD8).

TCR cDNA was made by 5'RACE template switching, adding a universal primer site and UMIs. TCRdb redid the calling of the 5' RACE reads with MiXCR, one entry per CDR3 protein. The sample holds roughly 330,000 distinct CDR3 sequences, around 7.3% seen once. Germline CDR1 SEHNR, CDR2 FQNEAQ (reference sequence). V shed 9 bases, J shed 3 bases, and the junction held 5 bases outside the gene matches. The CDR3 is 13 residues long. On this clonotype itself: Its antigen is unknown.

The V and J genes are TRBV7-9 and TRBJ2-1, with 7 bases matching TRBD2. The starting material was PBMCs, obtained about 49 days after the first yellow fever vaccination. The receptor was derived from a man between 18 and 29 years old who received the YFV17D yellow fever vaccine. CDR3 protein: CASTGGGYNEQFF. For the CDR3, the DNA is TGTGCCAGTACGGGGGGAGGCTACAATGAGCAGTTCTTC.